Described below is a single TCR beta chain sequence and its context. What it binds is not known. The data were taken from a study of OX40 agonist ivuxolimab in advanced cancers. Whole-study results and caveats: Low normalized T-cell clonal expansion also characterized some of the nonresponders.

The V end lost 4 bases, the J end lost 5 bases, and 11 bases lay between the germline ends. The germline V gene encodes CDR1 MGHRA and CDR2 YSYEKL. The CDR3 runs to 13 residues. Measured with immunoSEQ multiplex PCR; TCRdb has only the in-frame clones, and not every one. This table holds approximately 14,000 clones, about 90% found once. The sequence was collected from an adult with an advanced solid tumor such as melanoma, head and neck, liver or kidney cancer. The sequences come from CD4+ or CD8+ T cells sorted from blood, collected in a trial of the OX40 agonist ivuxolimab. This chain uses TRBV4-1 with TRBJ2-5; D may be TRBD1 or TRBD2 (5 bases each). The CDR3 DNA is TGCGCCAGCAGCCGGGGGAGTAGGGAGACCCAGTACTTC. Protein: CASSRGSRETQYF.